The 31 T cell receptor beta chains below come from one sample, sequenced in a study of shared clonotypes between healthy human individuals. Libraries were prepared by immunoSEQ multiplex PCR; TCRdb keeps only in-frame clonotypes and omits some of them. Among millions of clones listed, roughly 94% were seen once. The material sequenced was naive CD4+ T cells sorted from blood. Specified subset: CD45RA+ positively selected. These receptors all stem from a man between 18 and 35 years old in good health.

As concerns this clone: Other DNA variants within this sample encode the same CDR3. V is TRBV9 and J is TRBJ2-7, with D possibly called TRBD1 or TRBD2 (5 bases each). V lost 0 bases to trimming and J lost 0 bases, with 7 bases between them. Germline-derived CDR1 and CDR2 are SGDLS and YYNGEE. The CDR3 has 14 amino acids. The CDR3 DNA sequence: TGTGCCAGCAGCGTAGGGGGGTCCTCCTACGAGCAGTACTTC. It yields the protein CASSVGGSSYEQYF. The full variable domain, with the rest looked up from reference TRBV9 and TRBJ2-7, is DSGVTQTPKHLITATGQRVTLRCSPRSGDLSVYWYQQSLDQGLQFLIQYYNGEERAKGNILERFSAQQFPDLHSELNLSSLELGDSALYFCASSVGGSSYEQYFGPGTRLTVT.

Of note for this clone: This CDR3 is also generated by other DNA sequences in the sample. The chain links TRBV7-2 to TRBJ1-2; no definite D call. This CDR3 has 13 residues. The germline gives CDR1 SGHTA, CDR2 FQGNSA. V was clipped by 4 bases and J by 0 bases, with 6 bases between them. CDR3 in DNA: TGTGCCAGCAGCTACAGAGCTAACTATGGCTACACCTTC. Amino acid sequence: CASSYRANYGYTF.

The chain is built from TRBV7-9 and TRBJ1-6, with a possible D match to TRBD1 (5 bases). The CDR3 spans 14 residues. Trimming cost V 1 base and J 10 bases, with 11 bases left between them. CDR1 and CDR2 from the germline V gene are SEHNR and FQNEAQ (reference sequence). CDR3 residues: CASSLEGKGSPLHF. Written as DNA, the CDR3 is TGTGCCAGCAGCTTAGAGGGGAAGGGGTCACCCCTCCACTTT.

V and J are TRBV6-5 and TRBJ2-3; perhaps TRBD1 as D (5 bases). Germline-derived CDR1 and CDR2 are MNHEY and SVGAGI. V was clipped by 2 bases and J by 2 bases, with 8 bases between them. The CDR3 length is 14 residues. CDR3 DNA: TGTGCCAGCAGTTACGGGGCCTCCACAGATACGCAGTATTTT. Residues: CASSYGASTDTQYF.

CDR3 DNA: TGTGCCAGCAGCTTGGAGTCGGGACAGCAAAATCAGCCCCAGCATTTT. This translates into CASSLESGQQNQPQHF. The V and J genes are TRBV5-8 and TRBJ1-5, with TRBD1 matching over 7 bases. Unmatched junction bases numbered 7, after V lost 0 bases and J lost 4 bases. Germline V gene lookup returns CDR1 SGHTS and CDR2 YDEGEE. This CDR3 region has 16 residues.

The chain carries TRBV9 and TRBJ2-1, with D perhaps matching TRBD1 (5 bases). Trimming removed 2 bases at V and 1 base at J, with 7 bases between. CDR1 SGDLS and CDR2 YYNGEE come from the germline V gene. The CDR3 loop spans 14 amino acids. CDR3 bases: TGTGCCAGCAGCGTGACAGCTTCCTACAATGAGCAGTTCTTC. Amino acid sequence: CASSVTASYNEQFF.

The CDR3 reads CASSQGQGGYEQYF. Written as DNA, the CDR3 is TGTGCCAGCAGCCAAGGACAGGGTGGCTACGAGCAGTACTTC. V usage is TRBV5-4 and J usage is TRBJ2-7, with 8 bases matching TRBD1. The germline V gene has CDR1 SGHNT and CDR2 YYREEE (reference sequence). Trimming cost V 4 bases and J 3 bases; bases outside gene matches: 6. This CDR3 spans 14 amino acids.

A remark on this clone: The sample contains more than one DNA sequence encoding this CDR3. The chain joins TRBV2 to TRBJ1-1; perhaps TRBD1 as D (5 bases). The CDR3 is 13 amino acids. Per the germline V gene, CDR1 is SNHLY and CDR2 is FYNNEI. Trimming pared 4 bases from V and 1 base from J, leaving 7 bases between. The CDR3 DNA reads TGTGCCAGCAGTGCTGGGGCGAACACTGAAGCTTTCTTT. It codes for CASSAGANTEAFF.

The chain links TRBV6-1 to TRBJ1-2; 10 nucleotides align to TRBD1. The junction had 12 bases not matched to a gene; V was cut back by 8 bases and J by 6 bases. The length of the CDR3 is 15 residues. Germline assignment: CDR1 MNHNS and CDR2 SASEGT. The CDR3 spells CASHQPGQGRHGYTF. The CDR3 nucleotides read TGTGCCAGCCATCAACCGGGACAGGGGCGTCATGGCTACACCTTC.

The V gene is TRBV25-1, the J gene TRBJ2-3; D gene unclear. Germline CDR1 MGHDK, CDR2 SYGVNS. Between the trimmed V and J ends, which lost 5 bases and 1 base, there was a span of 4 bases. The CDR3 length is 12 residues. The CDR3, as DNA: TGTGCCAGCAGTACCCGCACAGATACGCAGTATTTT. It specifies CASSTRTDTQYF.

For the CDR3, the DNA is TGTGCCAGCAGTGTAGGACAGGGGATGAACACTGAAGCTTTCTTT. The encoded protein is CASSVGQGMNTEAFF. The genes are TRBV6-6 and TRBJ1-1, with 9 bases matching TRBD1. The V and J ends lost 5 bases and 0 bases, in that order; junction bases with no gene match: 4. The length of the CDR3 is 15 residues. Germline values: CDR1 MNHNY, CDR2 SVGAGI (reference sequence).

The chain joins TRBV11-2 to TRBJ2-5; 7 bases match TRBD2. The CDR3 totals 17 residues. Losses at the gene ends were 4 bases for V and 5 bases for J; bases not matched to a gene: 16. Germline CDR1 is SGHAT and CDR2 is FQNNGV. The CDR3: CASSSRRDAGELETQYF. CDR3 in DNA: TGTGCCAGCAGCTCCCGGCGTGACGCGGGAGAATTGGAGACCCAGTACTTC.

CDR3 protein: CASSLWVTDSNYEQYF. As DNA, the CDR3 is TGCGCCAGCAGCTTGTGGGTAACGGACAGTAACTACGAGCAGTACTTC. The V and J genes are TRBV5-1 and TRBJ2-7, with D possibly TRBD1 on 6 matching bases. The length of the CDR3 is 16 residues. The V and J ends lost 1 base and 3 bases respectively, with 17 bases between them. CDR1 and CDR2 (germline): SGHRS, YFSETQ.

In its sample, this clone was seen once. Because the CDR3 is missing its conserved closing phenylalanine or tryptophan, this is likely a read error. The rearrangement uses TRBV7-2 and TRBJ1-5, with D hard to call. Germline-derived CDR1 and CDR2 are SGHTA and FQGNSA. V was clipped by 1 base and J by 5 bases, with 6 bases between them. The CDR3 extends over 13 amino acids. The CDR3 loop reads CASSLVADQPQHS. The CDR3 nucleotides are TGTGCCAGCAGCTTAGTGGCCGATCAGCCCCAGCATTCT.

DNA for the CDR3: TGCGCCAGCAGAAGATCCGGGACCCAAGAGACCCAGTACTTC. Translation: CASRRSGTQETQYF. This chain uses TRBV4-1 with TRBJ2-5, with D perhaps given as TRBD1 or TRBD2 (5 bases each). Germline values: CDR1 MGHRA, CDR2 YSYEKL. The CDR3 has 14 amino acids. V shed 6 bases and J shed 1 base, with 12 bases lying between them.

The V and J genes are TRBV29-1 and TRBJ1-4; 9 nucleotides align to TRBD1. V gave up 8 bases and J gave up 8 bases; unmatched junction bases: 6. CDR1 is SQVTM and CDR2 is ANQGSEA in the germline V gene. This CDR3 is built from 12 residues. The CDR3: CSIRDRDEKLFF. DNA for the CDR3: TGCAGCATCCGGGACAGGGACGAAAAACTGTTTTTT.

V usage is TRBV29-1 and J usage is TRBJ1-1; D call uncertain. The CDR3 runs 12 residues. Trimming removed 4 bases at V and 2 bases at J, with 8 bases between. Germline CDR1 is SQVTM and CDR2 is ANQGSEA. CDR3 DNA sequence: TGCAGCGTTGGGGCCCCAAACACTGAAGCTTTCTTT. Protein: CSVGAPNTEAFF.

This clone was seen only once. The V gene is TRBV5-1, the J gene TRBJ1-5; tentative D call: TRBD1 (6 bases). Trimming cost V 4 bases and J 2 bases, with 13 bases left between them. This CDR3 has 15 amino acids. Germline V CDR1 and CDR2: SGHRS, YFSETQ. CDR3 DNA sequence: TGCGCCAGCAGCCTCGGGGGGGCAGGCAATCAGCCCCAGCATTTT. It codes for CASSLGGAGNQPQHF.

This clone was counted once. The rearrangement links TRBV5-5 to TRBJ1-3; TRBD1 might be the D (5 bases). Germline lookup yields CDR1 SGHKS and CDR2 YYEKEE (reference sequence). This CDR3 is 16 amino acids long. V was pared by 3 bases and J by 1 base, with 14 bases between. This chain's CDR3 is CASSWDPPGSGNTIYF. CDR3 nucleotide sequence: TGTGCCAGCAGCTGGGACCCGCCGGGGTCTGGAAACACCATATATTTT.

The CDR3 sequence is CASSPPGQGSIYTF. CDR3 bases: TGTGCCAGCAGTCCCCCGGGACAGGGTTCCATCTACACCTTC. The genes are TRBV6-5 and TRBJ1-2; 9 bases line up with TRBD1. This CDR3 has 14 amino acids. J lost 10 bases, V lost 5 bases, and 11 bases had no gene match. Per the germline V gene, CDR1 is MNHEY and CDR2 is SVGAGI.

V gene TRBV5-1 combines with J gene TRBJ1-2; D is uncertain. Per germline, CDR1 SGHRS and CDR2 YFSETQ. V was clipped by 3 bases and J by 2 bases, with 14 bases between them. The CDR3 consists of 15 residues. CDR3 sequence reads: CASSSGYDINYGYTF. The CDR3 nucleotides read TGCGCCAGCAGCTCGGGATACGACATAAACTATGGCTACACCTTC.

The CDR3 DNA reads TGTGCTAGTGGTAGGACTGGGTTGGACTATGGCTACACCTTC. Translated: CASGRTGLDYGYTF. The chain is built from TRBV12-5 and TRBJ1-2; unclear D gene. Between the trimmed V and J ends, which lost 5 bases and 3 bases, there was a span of 13 bases. Germline V gene sequence: CDR1 LGHNT, CDR2 FRNRAP. This CDR3 has 14 residues.

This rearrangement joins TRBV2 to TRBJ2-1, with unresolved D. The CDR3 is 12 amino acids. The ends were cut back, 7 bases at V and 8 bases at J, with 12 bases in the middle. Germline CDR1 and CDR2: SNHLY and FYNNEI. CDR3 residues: CASKVAGDEQFF. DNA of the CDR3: TGTGCCAGCAAGGTAGCTGGGGATGAGCAGTTCTTC.

In DNA form, the CDR3 reads TGTGCCAGCAGCCCCGGGACTAGCGCCTACAATGAGCAGTTCTTC. Encoded protein: CASSPGTSAYNEQFF. The rearrangement joins TRBV7-9 to TRBJ2-1; 10 bases are shared with TRBD2. The CDR3 sequence is 15 residues long. After removal of 5 bases from V and 2 bases from J, the junction contained 3 bases not matched to a gene. Germline V gene lookup returns CDR1 SEHNR and CDR2 FQNEAQ (reference sequence). The complete variable domain, with remaining parts taken from reference TRBV7-9 and TRBJ2-1, reads DTGVSQNPRHKITKRGQNVTFRCDPISEHNRLYWYRQTLGQGPEFLTYFQNEAQLEKSRLLSDRFSAERPKGSFSTLEIQRTEQGDSAMYLCASSPGTSAYNEQFFGPGTRLTVL.

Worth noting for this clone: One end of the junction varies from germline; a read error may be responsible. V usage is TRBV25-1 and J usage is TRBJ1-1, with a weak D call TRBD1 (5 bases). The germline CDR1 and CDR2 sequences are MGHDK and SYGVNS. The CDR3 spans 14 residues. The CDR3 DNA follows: TGTGCCAGCAGAGAATCGGGGCTGAACACTGAAGCTTTCTTT. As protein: CASRESGLNTEAFF.

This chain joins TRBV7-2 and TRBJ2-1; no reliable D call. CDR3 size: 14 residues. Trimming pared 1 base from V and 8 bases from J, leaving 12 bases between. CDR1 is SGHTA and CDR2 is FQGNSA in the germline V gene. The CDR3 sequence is CASSLVPRIDEQFF. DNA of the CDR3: TGTGCCAGCAGCTTAGTCCCACGGATCGATGAGCAGTTCTTC.

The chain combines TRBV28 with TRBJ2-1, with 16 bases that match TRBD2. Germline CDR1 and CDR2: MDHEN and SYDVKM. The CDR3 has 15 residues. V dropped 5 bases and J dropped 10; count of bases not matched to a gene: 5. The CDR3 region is CASSLGTSGGVEQFF. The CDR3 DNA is TGTGCCAGCAGTCTCGGGACTAGCGGGGGGGTCGAGCAGTTCTTC.

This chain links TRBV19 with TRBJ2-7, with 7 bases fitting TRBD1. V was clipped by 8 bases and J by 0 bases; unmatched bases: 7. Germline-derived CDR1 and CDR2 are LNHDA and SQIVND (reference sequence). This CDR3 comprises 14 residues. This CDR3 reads CASRSGQDSYEQYF. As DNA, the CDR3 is TGTGCCAGTCGCTCTGGACAGGACTCCTACGAGCAGTACTTC.

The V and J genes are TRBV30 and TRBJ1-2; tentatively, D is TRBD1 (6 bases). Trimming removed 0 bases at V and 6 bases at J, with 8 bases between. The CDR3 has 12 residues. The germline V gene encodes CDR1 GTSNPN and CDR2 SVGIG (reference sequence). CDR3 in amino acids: CAWSVWDNGYTF. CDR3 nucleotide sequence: TGTGCCTGGAGTGTCTGGGACAATGGCTACACCTTC.

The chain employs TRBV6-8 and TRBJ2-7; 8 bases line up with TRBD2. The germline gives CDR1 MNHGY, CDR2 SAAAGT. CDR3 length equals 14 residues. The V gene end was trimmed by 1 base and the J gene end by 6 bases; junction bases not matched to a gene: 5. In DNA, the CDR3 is TGTGCCAGCAGTTACTGGGCGGGAGGACCCGAGCAGTACTTC. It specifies CASSYWAGGPEQYF.

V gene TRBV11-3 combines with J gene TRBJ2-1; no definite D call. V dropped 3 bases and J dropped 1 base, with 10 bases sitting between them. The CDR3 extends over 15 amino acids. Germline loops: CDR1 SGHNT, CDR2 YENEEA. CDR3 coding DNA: TGTGCCAGCAGCTTGGCCTCGGGTTCCTACAATGAGCAGTTCTTC. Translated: CASSLASGSYNEQFF.